These 8 T cell receptor beta chains share one sample of origin, sequenced in a study of T cell repertoires in aging, cancer and after chemotherapy. TRB rearrangements spanning V, D and J were amplified using mixed TRB-A/B primers. Using its own MiXCR run on the multiplex PCR reads, TCRdb lists one record per CDR3 protein. Found here are 3,000 or so distinct CDR3 sequences, roughly 24% of them singletons; the top ten hold about a tenth. Amplification of TCR beta used genomic DNA extracted from peripheral blood. Material: blood. The receptors stem from a human donor in good health.

By its share, this clonotype is medium-sized. The chain uses TRBV19 and TRBJ2-3; tentatively, D is TRBD1 or TRBD2 (5 bases each). This CDR3 has 12 amino acids. V lost 11 bases and J lost 6, with 15 bases in between. The germline V gene encodes CDR1 LNHDA and CDR2 SQIVND (reference sequence). As DNA, the CDR3 is TGTGCCGCATCGGGGCGGAGCGATACGCAGTATTTT. It codes for CAASGRSDTQYF.

This chain links TRBV7-2 with TRBJ2-1; the D gene is possibly TRBD2 (6 bases). There are 15 residues in the CDR3. V was trimmed by 5 bases and J by 5 bases, leaving 16 bases between them. Germline lookup yields CDR1 SGHTA and CDR2 FQGNSA. This chain's CDR3 is CASSLGGLRHNEQFF. CDR3 nucleotide sequence: TGTGCCAGCAGCCTGGGGGGACTCCGACACAATGAGCAGTTCTTC.

Concerning this clonotype: It may be a read error: a sequence one base away is much more abundant. The chain uses TRBV19 and TRBJ1-2, with D possibly matching TRBD1 (5 bases). The CDR3 spans 16 residues. Per the germline V gene, CDR1 is LNHDA and CDR2 is SQIVND (reference sequence). V was trimmed by 5 bases and J by 5 bases, leaving 21 bases between them. The CDR3 is CASSPDRQGALYGYTF. The DNA of the CDR3 is TGTGCCAGTAGTCCCGACCGCCAGGGCGCGCTGTATGGCTACACCTTC.

This clonotype was detected a few times. J is TRBJ2-5 and V is TRBV7-2, with D uncertain. This CDR3 spans 11 amino acids. Germline assignment: CDR1 SGHTA and CDR2 FQGNSA. The V and J ends lost 6 bases and 5 bases respectively, with 7 bases between them. In DNA form, the CDR3 reads TGTGCCAGCAGGAAGAGCGAGACCCAGTACTTC. It translates to CASRKSETQYF. Full variable domain (rest looked up from reference TRBV7-2 and TRBJ2-5): GAGVSQSPSNKVTEKGKDVELRCDPISGHTALYWYRQSLGQGLEFLIYFQGNSAPDKSGLPSDRFSAERTGGSVSTLTIQRTQQEDSAVYLCASRKSETQYFGPGTRLLVL.

As regards this clonotype: A much larger clone is a single base away; this may be a read error. The V call is TRBV15, the J call TRBJ1-5; tentative D call: TRBD1 (6 bases). Germline CDR1 reads LNHNV; CDR2 reads YYDKDF (reference sequence). This CDR3 region has 14 residues. This chain's CDR3 is CATSRDRLIQPQHF. The CDR3 coding sequence is TGTGCCACCAGCCGAGACAGGTTAATACAGCCCCAGCATTTT.

A single count supports this clonotype. The junction departs from the called germline gene at one end, perhaps through a read error. The chain has TRBV6-5 and TRBJ2-1; 7 bases line up with TRBD2. The CDR3 runs 15 residues. Per the germline V gene, CDR1 is MNHEY and CDR2 is SVGAGI. The chain's CDR3 is CASSGAGANNNKQFF. The DNA of the CDR3 is TGTGCCAGCAGCGGCGCGGGAGCTAATAACAATAAGCAGTTCTTC.

The genes are TRBV11-3 and TRBJ2-7; D call uncertain. V dropped 1 base and J dropped 3 bases, with 4 bases sitting between them. The CDR3 runs to 12 residues. The germline V gene encodes CDR1 SGHNT and CDR2 YENEEA. The CDR3 DNA reads as TGTGCCAGCAGCTTAGGAATCTACGAGCAGTACTTC. Its protein product is CASSLGIYEQYF. Variable domain in full (rest from reference TRBV11-3 and TRBJ2-7): EAGVVQSPRYKIIEKKQPVAFWCNPISGHNTLYWYLQNLGQGPELLIRYENEEAVDDSQLPKDRFSAERLKGVDSTLKIQPAELGDSAVYLCASSLGIYEQYFGPGTRLTVT.

This clonotype was recorded once. The chain is built from TRBV20-1 and TRBJ2-7; 9 nucleotides line up with TRBD1. This CDR3 has 15 amino acids. The germline CDR1 and CDR2 sequences are DFQATT and SNEGSKA (reference sequence). The ends lost 0 bases at V and 4 bases at J; junction bases unmatched: 7. The CDR3 DNA sequence: TGCAGTGCTAGAGAGTCAGGACAGGGGAGATACGAGCAGTACTTC. This sequence encodes CSARESGQGRYEQYF.